This T cell receptor beta chain was profiled in a study of shared clonotypes between healthy human individuals. Sequencing was performed with immunoSEQ multiplex PCR; in TCRdb, only in-frame clones are kept and a portion is missing. The sample lists around 2.5 million clones; 93% were seen once. This clone was seen once. Sequenced: naive CD4+ T cells from PBMCs. Subset indicated: CD45RA+ positively selected. This TCR came from a man aged 18 to 29 in good health. Some clones in this sample may be carry-over from other donors' samples.

Here the CDR3 reads CAISPDRGPGNTIYF. The CDR3 DNA reads TGTGCCATCAGCCCGGACAGGGGGCCTGGAAACACCATATATTTT. The genes are TRBV10-3 and TRBJ1-3; 11 nucleotides match TRBD1. The CDR3 spans 15 residues. CDR1 ENHRY and CDR2 SYGVKD come from the germline V gene. V lost 6 bases, J lost 2 bases, and 3 bases stayed unmatched.